Below are 27 T cell receptor beta chains sequenced from a single sample in a study of T cells after yellow fever vaccination (dated by TCRdb to the late 2010s). According to the study, the label for this sample's treatment or condition signals: live attenuated yellow fever vaccine strain. Preparation of the library involved 5' RACE. The reads were generated on an Illumina HiSeq 2500. TCRdb handled the public reads itself, with Q25 trimming in fastp and clone calling in MiXCR, and kept productive beta chains. Each entry merges the rows of one CDR3 protein and shows their most common DNA and genes. Here the sample has hundreds of thousands of distinct CDR3 sequences; 7% to 9% occur a single time. The ten largest clones capture roughly a sixth of the sample. The source material was PBMCs, sampled around 45 days after the first yellow fever vaccination. The receptors were sampled from a man younger than 35 who received the YFV17D yellow fever vaccine.

In its sample, this clonotype was seen a few times. V and J are TRBV12-3 or TRBV12-4 and TRBJ2-3; D may be TRBD2 (7 bases). Trimming shortened V by 7 bases and J by 6 bases, and 14 bases separated the two germline ends. This CDR3 is 13 amino acids long. This chain's CDR3 is CASTRGAFDTQYF. In DNA form, the CDR3 reads TGTGCCAGCACTCGGGGGGCCTTTGATACGCAGTATTTT.

This clonotype was detected only a few times. The V call is TRBV7-2, the J call TRBJ2-5; D assignment may be TRBD1 or TRBD2 (5 bases each). Germline-derived CDR1 and CDR2 are SGHTA and FQGNSA. The length of the CDR3 is 14 residues. V gave up 2 bases and J gave up 5 bases, with 12 bases separating them. The CDR3 sequence is CASSLQGPGETQYF. As DNA, the CDR3 is TGTGCCAGCAGCTTACAGGGACCGGGGGAGACCCAGTACTTC.

This clonotype showed up many times. V and J are TRBV29-1 and TRBJ2-1; 12 bases match TRBD2. Germline values: CDR1 SQVTM, CDR2 ANQGSEA. Trimming removed 6 bases from V and 7 bases from J; junction bases left unmatched: 7. The CDR3 extends over 14 amino acids. This chain's CDR3 is CSVGTSGPLNEQFF. The CDR3, as DNA: TGCAGCGTGGGGACTAGCGGGCCCTTAAATGAGCAGTTCTTC.

The V call is TRBV11-2, the J call TRBJ2-1, with 15 positions matching TRBD2. Germline CDR1 SGHAT, CDR2 FQNNGV. CDR3 size: 19 residues. V shed 4 bases and J 6 bases; nucleotides not matched to a gene: 13. CDR3: CASSSSPGLAGGPPNEQFF. Written as DNA, the CDR3 is TGTGCCAGCAGCTCCAGTCCCGGACTAGCGGGGGGGCCACCCAATGAGCAGTTCTTC.

This clonotype was seen more than once but under ten times. This rearrangement joins TRBV15 to TRBJ2-5, with unresolved D. Germline assignment: CDR1 LNHNV and CDR2 YYDKDF (reference sequence). This CDR3 has 15 residues. The V gene lost 0 bases and the J gene lost 7 bases, with 15 bases spanning the gap. CDR3 sequence: CATSRDGRQSGTQYF. The CDR3 region has the DNA TGTGCCACCAGCAGAGATGGACGGCAATCCGGGACCCAGTACTTC.

This clonotype was counted a few times. The rearrangement uses TRBV7-9 and TRBJ1-3, with D unclear. Germline lookup yields CDR1 SEHNR and CDR2 FQNEAQ (reference sequence). V was trimmed by 2 bases and J by 3 bases, leaving 11 bases between them. The CDR3 contains 15 residues. The CDR3 region has the DNA TGTGCCAGCAGCTTAACTGTCCGGGTTGGAAACACCATATATTTT. It codes for CASSLTVRVGNTIYF.

This rearrangement joins TRBV20-1 to TRBJ2-1; maybe TRBD2 (5 bases). Germline CDR1 and CDR2: DFQATT and SNEGSKA (reference sequence). This CDR3 comprises 11 residues. CDR3 DNA sequence: TGCAGGGCCCAGCGGTACAATGAGCAGTTCTTC. Translating it yields CRAQRYNEQFF.

This clonotype was seen a few times. V is TRBV7-9 and J is TRBJ2-1; D remains unclear. The CDR3 contains 12 residues. The germline CDR1 and CDR2 sequences are SEHNR and FQNEAQ (reference sequence). V gave up 1 base and J gave up 10 bases, with 8 bases separating them. The CDR3 DNA is TGTGCCAGCAGCTTAGAGGTGGAGGAGCAGTTCTTC. Its protein product is CASSLEVEEQFF.

The gene calls are TRBV7-2 and TRBJ2-3; D not resolved. CDR1 is SGHTA and CDR2 is FQGNSA in the germline V gene. The CDR3 loop spans 12 amino acids. The germline V and J ends were trimmed by 4 bases and 7 bases, with 9 bases remaining between them. DNA for the CDR3: TGTGCCAGCAGCTCCCTGGAGCATACGCAGTATTTT. Residues: CASSSLEHTQYF.

The genes are TRBV5-4 and TRBJ1-1; TRBD1 aligns across 10 bases. The trim removed 5 bases at V and 8 bases at J, leaving 6 bases unmatched. This CDR3 contains 13 residues. Per germline, CDR1 SGHNT and CDR2 YYREEE (reference sequence). CDR3 DNA sequence: TGTGCCAGCAGTCCCGGGACAGGGGTCGAAGCTTTCTTT. This translates into CASSPGTGVEAFF.

The table lists this clonotype with a few counts. The gene calls are TRBV12-3 or TRBV12-4 and TRBJ1-2; the D gene is possibly TRBD1 (5 bases). CDR3 length equals 15 residues. V lost 6 bases, J lost 4 bases, and 18 bases lay in between. This chain's CDR3 is CASSKNQGESYGYTF. The CDR3 DNA is TGTGCCAGCAGCAAGAACCAGGGAGAGAGCTATGGCTACACCTTC.

The V call is TRBV6-1, the J call TRBJ2-7; TRBD2 is a possible D gene (5 bases). Trimming pared 4 bases from V and 2 bases from J, leaving 18 bases between. CDR1 is MNHNS, CDR2 SASEGT, per germline. There are 16 residues in the CDR3. CDR3 region: CASSAIRVGGPYEQYV. CDR3 in DNA: TGTGCCAGCAGTGCCATTCGTGTCGGAGGCCCCTACGAGCAGTACGTC.

This clonotype was recorded a few times. CDR3 in amino acids: CASSDPGPYNEQFF. CDR3 sequence (DNA): TGTGCCAGCAGTGATCCAGGCCCGTACAATGAGCAGTTCTTC. The rearrangement links TRBV25-1 to TRBJ2-1; D remains ambiguous. The V end lost 3 bases, the J end lost 4 bases, and 10 bases lay between the germline ends. CDR3 size: 14 residues. CDR1 is MGHDK and CDR2 is SYGVNS in the germline V gene.

This clonotype was found a few times. The V and J genes are TRBV18 and TRBJ1-4; 7 positions match TRBD1. J lost 5 bases, V lost 9 bases, and 12 bases had no gene match. This CDR3 comprises 15 residues. Per the germline V gene, CDR1 is KGHSH and CDR2 is LQKENI. The CDR3 sequence is CASTGTATSNEKLFF. In nucleotides, the CDR3 is TGTGCCAGTACCGGGACAGCTACTTCCAATGAAAAACTGTTTTTT.

The J gene is TRBJ1-5, the V gene TRBV15, with D perhaps matching TRBD1 (6 bases). Trimming took 0 bases from V and 7 from J, leaving 13 bases between them. Germline lookup yields CDR1 LNHNV and CDR2 YYDKDF (reference sequence). This CDR3 comprises 15 residues. The CDR3 loop reads CATSRDRGYGQPQHF. The DNA for the CDR3 is TGTGCCACCAGCAGAGACAGGGGATACGGGCAGCCCCAGCATTTT.

This clonotype was seen a few times. The chain employs TRBV18 and TRBJ2-3, with a tentative D call TRBD2 (6 bases). Germline values: CDR1 KGHSH, CDR2 LQKENI. V was shortened by 1 base and J by 0 bases, with 11 bases between the two germline ends. The CDR3 covers 16 residues. CDR3 in amino acids: CASSPRLGGSTDTQYF. CDR3 nucleotides: TGTGCCAGCTCACCACGACTGGGGGGTAGCACAGATACGCAGTATTTT. The full variable domain, completed using reference TRBV18 and TRBJ2-3, is NAGVMQNPRHLVRRRGQEARLRCSPMKGHSHVYWYRQLPEEGLKFMVYLQKENIIDESGMPKERFSAEFPKEGPSILRIQQVVRGDSAAYFCASSPRLGGSTDTQYFGPGTRLTVL.

A few counts support this clonotype. This chain joins TRBV6-5 and TRBJ2-1; 11 bases agree with TRBD2. Germline loops: CDR1 MNHEY, CDR2 SVGAGI. This CDR3 region has 15 residues. J lost 9 bases, V lost 0 bases, and 4 bases had no gene match. CDR3: CASSYSSGGAFEQFF. In DNA form, the CDR3 reads TGTGCCAGCAGTTACTCTAGCGGGGGGGCATTTGAGCAGTTCTTC.

V and J are TRBV5-1 and TRBJ2-3, with no clear D. CDR3 size: 14 residues. Germline assignment: CDR1 SGHRS and CDR2 YFSETQ. V lost 2 bases and J lost 0, with 7 bases in between. CDR3: CASSFALSTDTQYF. In nucleotides, the CDR3 is TGCGCCAGCAGCTTTGCGCTGAGCACAGATACGCAGTATTTT. Full variable domain (rest looked up from reference TRBV5-1 and TRBJ2-3): KAGVTQTPRYLIKTRGQQVTLSCSPISGHRSVSWYQQTPGQGLQFLFEYFSETQRNKGNFPGRFSGRQFSNSRSEMNVSTLELGDSALYLCASSFALSTDTQYFGPGTRLTVL.

This clonotype has only a few counts. The gene calls are TRBV29-1 and TRBJ2-1, with 7 bases aligning to TRBD2. Unmatched junction bases numbered 7, after V lost 4 bases and J lost 4 bases. The germline V gene encodes CDR1 SQVTM and CDR2 ANQGSEA. CDR3 size: 14 residues. CDR3 in amino acids: CSVVWPSGYNEQFF. The CDR3 region has the DNA TGCAGCGTTGTTTGGCCTAGCGGTTACAATGAGCAGTTCTTC.

V gene TRBV6-1 combines with J gene TRBJ1-2, with D unclear. The CDR3 sequence is 11 residues long. The V gene lost 4 bases and the J gene lost 8 bases, with 8 bases spanning the gap. Per germline, CDR1 MNHNS and CDR2 SASEGT. The CDR3 DNA reads TGTGCCAGCAGTGTCGGCGGCGGCTACACCTTC. This gives the protein CASSVGGGYTF.

The chain links TRBV7-6 to TRBJ2-1, with 10 bases lining up with TRBD2. This CDR3 has 16 residues. Germline V CDR1 and CDR2: SGHVS, FNYEAQ. The V and J ends lost 5 bases and 6 bases, in that order; junction bases with no gene match: 10. CDR3 in DNA: TGTGCCAGCAGCATGTCAGCGGGGGGGCCAACCAATGAGCAGTTCTTC. Translation gives CASSMSAGGPTNEQFF.

There are a few counts of this clonotype. The CDR3 region has the DNA TGCGCCAGCAGCCAAGATGCAGGGATAACCTACGAGCAGTACTTC. As protein: CASSQDAGITYEQYF. This chain uses TRBV4-3 with TRBJ2-7; TRBD1 is a possible D gene (5 bases). Trimming stripped 0 bases from V and 2 bases from J, with 11 bases between. The CDR3 contains 15 residues. The V gene's germline CDR1 is LGHNA and CDR2 YSLEER.

For this clonotype: Relative to the germline gene, one junction end is altered; a read error may explain this. This chain uses TRBV20-1 with TRBJ2-3; either TRBD1 or TRBD2 may supply D (5 bases each). Looked up from germline, CDR1 is DFQATT and CDR2 is SNEGSKA (reference sequence). CDR3 length: 15 residues. The CDR3 DNA reads TGCAGTGCCAGAGTCCCGGGACGGGGTACAGATACGCAGTATTTT. Translating gives CSARVPGRGTDTQYF.

This clonotype turned up a few times. Written as DNA, the CDR3 is TGTGCCAGCAGTGAAATTACGGAGTATGGCTACACCTTC. It encodes CASSEITEYGYTF. The J gene is TRBJ1-2, the V gene TRBV6-1; D not certain. This CDR3 has 13 residues. From germline, CDR1 is MNHNS and CDR2 SASEGT. Trimming cost V 2 bases and J 5 bases, with 9 bases left between them.

This clonotype has a handful of counts. The J gene is TRBJ2-7, the V gene TRBV9; D is possibly TRBD1 (6 bases). Trimming cost V 0 bases and J 3 bases, with 10 bases left between them. The germline V gene encodes CDR1 SGDLS and CDR2 YYNGEE. The CDR3 runs to 14 residues. DNA of the CDR3: TGTGCCAGCAGCGTAGCGGACAGTTTCTACGAGCAGTACTTC. Protein sequence: CASSVADSFYEQYF.

In this sample, this clonotype turned up a few times. V usage is TRBV5-1 and J usage is TRBJ2-1; 7 nucleotides agree with TRBD2. CDR1 is SGHRS and CDR2 is YFSETQ in the germline V gene. Trimming at V came to 0 bases and at J to 1 base, leaving 7 bases not matched to a gene. The CDR3 covers 17 residues. The CDR3 sequence is CASSLARGGNSYNEQFF. The CDR3 DNA reads as TGCGCCAGCAGCTTGGCGCGGGGAGGGAATTCCTACAATGAGCAGTTCTTC.

This clonotype was observed once. The chain recombines TRBV29-1 with TRBJ2-5, with TRBD1 matching 8 bases. Germline V CDR1 and CDR2: SQVTM, ANQGSEA. The CDR3 sequence is 15 residues long. Unmatched junction bases numbered 11, after V lost 3 bases and J lost 5 bases. CDR3 in amino acids: CSVDQGASNQETQYF. DNA of the CDR3: TGCAGCGTTGATCAGGGGGCCTCTAATCAGGAGACCCAGTACTTC.